This T cell receptor beta chain was documented in a study of shared clonotypes between healthy human individuals. Germline V gives CDR1 SGHAT, CDR2 FQNNGV. The length of the CDR3 is 17 residues. V was clipped by 3 bases and J by 6 bases, with 20 bases between them. As defined, naive CD8 cells were CD45RO-negative and positively selected for CCR7, with terminally differentiated effector memory CD45RA+ cells excluded. Method: immunoSEQ multiplex PCR; TCRdb's copy keeps in-frame clones and lacks some. The repertoire holds 550,000 to 600,000 clones, 95% to 98% seen once, with approximately 0.3% in the top ten.

V gene TRBV11-2 combines with J gene TRBJ2-2; weak D call: TRBD1 (6 bases). The sequence was obtained from a man under 40 in good health. Sequencing was done on a sample of naive CD8+ T cells sorted from blood. The DNA for the CDR3 is TGTGCCAGCAGCTTGGGTGTCGGGACAATTTCGGCCGGGGAGCTGTTTTTT. Translating it yields CASSLGVGTISAGELFF.